A selection of T cell receptor beta chains follows, all from one sample in a study of molecular identifiers for immune sequencing clone quantification. TCRdb analysed the PCR reads with MiXCR anew, one entry per CDR3 protein. The data show hundreds of thousands of distinct CDR3 sequences, 25% seen once. The sequenced material came from naive CD8+ T cells from blood, with Jurkat cell RNA spiked in. These TCRs come from a human donor in good health. Some libraries in this study had Jurkat cell RNA spiked in. CDR3s include the opening cysteine and the closing phenylalanine or tryptophan. D genes are given only for firm matches. Clone size is shown for a subset of rows, as once, few, many or a class of expanded clone.

j_call v_call clone_size d_call cdr3_aa cdr3_nt
TRBJ1-1 TRBV20-1 many TRBD1 CSARDRGQGTHTEAFF TGCAGTGCTAGAGATCGGGGACAGGGCACTCACACTGAAGCTTTCTTT
TRBJ2-7 TRBV7-9 many - CASRMGPRGEQYF TGTGCCAGTAGGATGGGACCGAGGGGCGAGCAGTACTTC
TRBJ1-4 TRBV5-1 few - CASRKWDVQGATNEKLFF TGCGCCAGCCGCAAATGGGACGTTCAAGGTGCAACTAATGAAAAACTGTTTTTT
TRBJ2-1 TRBV19 few - CASSIGDSGYNEQFF TGTGCCAGTAGTATCGGTGATAGCGGCTACAATGAGCAGTTCTTC
TRBJ2-7 TRBV13 - - CTSSSSEAGAGNEQYF TGTACCAGCAGCTCCAGCGAGGCGGGGGCCGGAAACGAGCAGTACTTC
TRBJ2-1 TRBV12-3/TRBV12-4 many - CASTPYGYNEQFF TGTGCCAGCACACCCTATGGGTACAATGAGCAGTTCTTC
TRBJ1-2 TRBV21-1 few - CASSKFRPFYGYTF TGTGCCAGCAGCAAGTTTAGGCCTTTCTATGGCTACACCTTC
TRBJ2-1 TRBV7-9 many - CASEPGNNEQFF TGTGCCAGCGAGCCGGGAAACAATGAGCAGTTCTTC
TRBJ2-2 TRBV5-1 few TRBD1 CASSYTTGSRLTGELFF TGCGCCAGCAGCTACACGACAGGGTCCCGACTCACCGGGGAGCTGTTTTTT
TRBJ1-1 TRBV13 many TRBD1 CASRRDRSTEAFF TGTGCCAGCCGACGGGACAGGTCCACTGAAGCTTTCTTT
TRBJ2-1 TRBV7-3 few - CASSLTNTANEQFF TGTGCCAGCAGCTTAACAAACACCGCCAATGAGCAGTTCTTC
TRBJ2-7 TRBV7-2 - - CASSLGMGGHEQYF TGTGCCAGCAGCTTAGGTATGGGGGGCCACGAGCAGTACTTC
TRBJ2-3 TRBV5-4 many - CASSFRGVGTDTQYF TGTGCCAGCAGCTTTAGAGGGGTCGGCACAGATACGCAGTATTTT
TRBJ2-7 TRBV28 many TRBD1 CASSLLRTGAGGQYF TGTGCCAGCAGTTTATTGAGGACAGGGGCTGGTGGGCAGTACTTC
TRBJ2-1 TRBV10-3 - - CAISESQTGFNEQFF TGTGCCATCAGTGAGTCTCAGACTGGATTCAATGAGCAGTTCTTC
TRBJ1-4 TRBV20-1 - TRBD1 CSARALRGQGLGETNEKLFF TGCAGTGCTAGGGCCCTACGGGGACAGGGGTTGGGGGAAACTAATGAAAAACTGTTTTTT
TRBJ1-5 TRBV27 - - CASRGSNNQPQHF TGTGCCAGCAGAGGCAGCAACAATCAGCCCCAGCATTTT
TRBJ2-7 TRBV12-3/TRBV12-4 - - CARSPRQKYEQYF TGTGCCAGGAGCCCCAGACAGAAGTACGAGCAGTACTTC
TRBJ2-7 TRBV7-9 few TRBD1 CASSSSGQGFYEQYF TGTGCCAGCAGCTCCTCGGGACAGGGATTCTACGAGCAGTACTTC
TRBJ2-3 TRBV5-4 many - CASSFGTTESSTDTQYF TGTGCCAGCAGCTTCGGGACGACGGAGTCTAGCACAGATACGCAGTATTTT
TRBJ2-2 TRBV19 - TRBD2 CASSIESGGFTGELFF TGTGCCAGTAGTATAGAGAGCGGGGGGTTCACCGGGGAGCTGTTTTTT
TRBJ2-5 TRBV7-7 - - CASSPNREEYQETQYF TGTGCTAGCAGCCCTAACAGGGAAGAGTACCAAGAGACCCAGTACTTC
TRBJ2-7 TRBV9 - - CASSAPQVPYEQYF TGTGCCAGCAGCGCCCCGCAGGTACCGTACGAGCAGTACTTC
TRBJ2-7 TRBV7-9 few - CASSLAGIYEQYF TGTGCCAGCAGCTTAGCAGGAATCTACGAGCAGTACTTC
TRBJ2-1 TRBV28 few - CASSFQGQSVYNEQFF TGTGCCAGCAGTTTCCAAGGACAGTCCGTTTACAATGAGCAGTTCTTC
TRBJ2-3 TRBV11-2 few TRBD2 CASRDPGEGTDTQYF TGTGCCAGCAGGGACCCGGGGGAGGGTACAGATACGCAGTATTTT
TRBJ2-3 TRBV6-5 many - CASSLDRTTDTQYF TGTGCCAGCAGTCTAGACAGGACCACAGATACGCAGTATTTT